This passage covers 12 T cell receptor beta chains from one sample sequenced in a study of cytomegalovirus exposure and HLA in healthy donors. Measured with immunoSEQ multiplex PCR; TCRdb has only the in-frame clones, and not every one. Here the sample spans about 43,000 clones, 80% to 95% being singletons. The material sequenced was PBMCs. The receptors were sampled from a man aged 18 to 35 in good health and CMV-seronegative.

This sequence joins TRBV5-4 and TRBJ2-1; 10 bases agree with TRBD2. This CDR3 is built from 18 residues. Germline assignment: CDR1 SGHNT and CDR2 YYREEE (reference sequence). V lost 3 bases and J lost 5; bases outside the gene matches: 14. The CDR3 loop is CASSYRPSGGLENNEQFF. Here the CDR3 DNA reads TGTGCCAGCAGCTACAGACCTAGCGGGGGCCTTGAAAACAATGAGCAGTTCTTC.

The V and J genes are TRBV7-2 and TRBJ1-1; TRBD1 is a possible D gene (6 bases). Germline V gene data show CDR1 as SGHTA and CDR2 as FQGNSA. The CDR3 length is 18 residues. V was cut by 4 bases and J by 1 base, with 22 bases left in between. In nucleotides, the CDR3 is TGTGCCAGCAGCTCGCCCCGGGGGGGCTCCCCGGCGAACACTGAAGCTTTCTTT. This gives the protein CASSSPRGGSPANTEAFF.

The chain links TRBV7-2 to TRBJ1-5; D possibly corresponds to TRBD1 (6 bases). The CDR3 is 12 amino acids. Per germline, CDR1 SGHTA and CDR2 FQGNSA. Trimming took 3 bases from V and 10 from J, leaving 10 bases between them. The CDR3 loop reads CASSLTGGPQHF. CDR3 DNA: TGTGCCAGCAGCTTGACAGGCGGACCCCAGCATTTT. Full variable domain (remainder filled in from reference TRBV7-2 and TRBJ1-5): GAGVSQSPSNKVTEKGKDVELRCDPISGHTALYWYRQSLGQGLEFLIYFQGNSAPDKSGLPSDRFSAERTGGSVSTLTIQRTQQEDSAVYLCASSLTGGPQHFGDGTRLSIL.

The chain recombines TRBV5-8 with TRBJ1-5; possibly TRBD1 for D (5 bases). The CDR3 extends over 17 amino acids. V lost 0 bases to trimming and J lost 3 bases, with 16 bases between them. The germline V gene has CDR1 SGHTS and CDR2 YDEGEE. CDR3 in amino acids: CASSLAGGRTFNQPQHF. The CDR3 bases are TGTGCCAGCAGCTTGGCCGGCGGCCGGACATTCAATCAGCCCCAGCATTTT.

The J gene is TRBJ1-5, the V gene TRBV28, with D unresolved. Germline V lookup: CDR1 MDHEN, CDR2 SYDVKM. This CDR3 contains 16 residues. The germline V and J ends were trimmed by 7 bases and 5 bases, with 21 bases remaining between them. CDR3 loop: CASTRYPRVTHQPQHF. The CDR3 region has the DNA TGTGCCAGCACCCGCTATCCCCGGGTCACACATCAGCCCCAGCATTTT.

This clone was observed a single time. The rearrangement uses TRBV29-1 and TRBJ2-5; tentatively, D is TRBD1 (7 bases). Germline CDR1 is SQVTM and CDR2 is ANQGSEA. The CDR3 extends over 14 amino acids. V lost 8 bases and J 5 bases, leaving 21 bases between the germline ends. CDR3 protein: CSHSPGGHGETQYF. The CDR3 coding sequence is TGCAGCCACTCCCCAGGGGGGCACGGGGAGACCCAGTACTTC. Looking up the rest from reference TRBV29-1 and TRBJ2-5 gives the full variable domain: SAVISQKPSRDICQRGTSLTIQCQVDSQVTMMFWYRQQPGQSLTLIATANQGSEATYESGFVIDKFPISRPNLTFSTLTVSNMSPEDSSIYLCSHSPGGHGETQYFGPGTRLLVL.

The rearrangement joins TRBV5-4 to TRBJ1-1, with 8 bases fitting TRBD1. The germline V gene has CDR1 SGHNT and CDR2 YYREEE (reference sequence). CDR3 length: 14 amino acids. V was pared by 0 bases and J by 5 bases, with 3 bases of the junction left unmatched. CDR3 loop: CASSLAGGRTEAFF. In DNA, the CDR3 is TGTGCCAGCAGCTTGGCAGGGGGCAGGACTGAAGCTTTCTTT.

The CDR3, as DNA: TGTGCCAGCAAAGGGGAAACCGGTCAGCCCCAGCATTTT. Its translation: CASKGETGQPQHF. The chain joins TRBV2 to TRBJ1-5; D is perhaps TRBD1 (5 bases). Per germline, CDR1 SNHLY and CDR2 FYNNEI. V was cut by 7 bases and J by 6 bases, with 13 bases left in between. The CDR3 length is 13 residues.

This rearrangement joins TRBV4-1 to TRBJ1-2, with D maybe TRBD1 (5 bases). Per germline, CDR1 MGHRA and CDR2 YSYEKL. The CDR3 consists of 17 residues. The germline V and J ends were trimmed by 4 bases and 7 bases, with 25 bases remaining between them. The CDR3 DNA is TGCGCCAGCAGCCTCCAGACTCCCGGGACTGGGTTCTTTGGCTACACCTTC. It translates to CASSLQTPGTGFFGYTF.

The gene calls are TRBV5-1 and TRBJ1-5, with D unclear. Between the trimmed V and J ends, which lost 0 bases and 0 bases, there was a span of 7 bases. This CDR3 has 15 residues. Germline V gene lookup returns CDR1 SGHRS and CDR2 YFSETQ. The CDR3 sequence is CASSLGANSNQPQHF. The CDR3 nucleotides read TGCGCCAGCAGCTTGGGGGCAAATAGCAATCAGCCCCAGCATTTT. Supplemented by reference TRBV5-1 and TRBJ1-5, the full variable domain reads KAGVTQTPRYLIKTRGQQVTLSCSPISGHRSVSWYQQTPGQGLQFLFEYFSETQRNKGNFPGRFSGRQFSNSRSEMNVSTLELGDSALYLCASSLGANSNQPQHFGDGTRLSIL.

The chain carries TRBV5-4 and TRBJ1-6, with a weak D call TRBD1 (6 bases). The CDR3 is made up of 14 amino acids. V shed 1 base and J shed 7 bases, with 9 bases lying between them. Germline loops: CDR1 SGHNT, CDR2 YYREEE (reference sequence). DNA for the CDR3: TGTGCCAGCAGCTTGAACAGGGAAAATTCACCCCTCCACTTT. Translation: CASSLNRENSPLHF.

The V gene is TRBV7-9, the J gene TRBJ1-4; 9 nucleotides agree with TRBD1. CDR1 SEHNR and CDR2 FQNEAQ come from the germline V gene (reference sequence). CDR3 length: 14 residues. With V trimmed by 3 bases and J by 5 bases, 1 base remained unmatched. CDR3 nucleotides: TGTGCCAGCAGCTTTGGGACAGGGAATGAAAAACTGTTTTTT. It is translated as CASSFGTGNEKLFF.